This TCR beta chain was documented in a study of cytotoxic CD8 clonotypes in ibrutinib-treated CLL. As for the study in general: An average of about 250,000 productive templates and approximately 90,000 productive rearrangements was obtained per sample.

This clone was seen more than once but under ten times. The antigen remains undetermined. V lost 1 base to trimming and J lost 4 bases; unmatched junction nucleotides: 6. Germline-derived CDR1 and CDR2 are SGHNT and YENEEA. CDR3 length: 16 residues. Data came from immunoSEQ multiplex PCR; TCRdb stores just in-frame clones and leaves some out. The repertoire holds a few hundred thousand clones, with 70% as singletons. The study's findings and limits: In sustained-remission versus progressing patients, sampling times differed. Public clonotypes were uncommon and contracted or stayed stable on treatment. Whereas clonality rose at ibrutinib response, it declined toward baseline at progression.

This specimen consisted of PBMCs, obtained after 24 months of ibrutinib treatment. The source of this sequence is a human donor with chronic lymphocytic leukemia. J is TRBJ2-3 and V is TRBV11-3, with 9 bases lining up with TRBD1. The CDR3 DNA follows: TGTGCCAGCAGCTTAGCCGGACAGGGGAAAGCAGATACGCAGTATTTT. Translating it yields CASSLAGQGKADTQYF.